The text below deals with one T cell receptor beta chain. No cognate antigen has been identified for it. The sample holds no much larger clone one base away, and base qualities are not on file. The data originate from a study of shared clonotypes between healthy human individuals (dated by TCRdb to the early 2020s). Turning to the overall study: A couple of women and a few men aged 18 to 49 years were included in the cohort. For each donor, CD4 naive and CD4 memory were each given three plates, CD8 naive was given two plates, and CD8 memory was given one plate. To estimate repertoire size and how much clonotypes are shared between individuals, the study performed deep sequencing of blood TCR repertoires from 4 to 6 healthy adults. To increase sequencing depth and limit assay-specific biases, TCR repertoire library preparation and sequencing were carried out by different laboratories using diverse techniques. Each donor's leukapheresis produced roughly between roughly 0.9 and 9 billion PBMCs. Broader findings and caveats from the paper: Sampling was restricted to blood, and TCR repertoires in tissue are likely to differ from TCR repertoires in blood. Because the study included only a small number of donors, the genetic and exposure-history diversity represented was limited. Incomplete sequencing was indicated by rarefaction of sorted-subset datasets, despite the large sequencing depth. Based on pairwise subsampling, the degree of clonotype sharing among donors was expected to be affected by sequencing depth. Larger estimated clonotype richness was generally found for naive subsets than for memory subsets. Across four donors, approximately 5% of naive CD4, roughly 3.8% of naive CD8, around 2.1% of memory CD4, and approximately 0.4% of memory CD8 clonotypes were shared. Compared with non-shared clonotypes, clonotypes shared by all four sorted-subset donors had higher generation probabilities.

For the CD8 naive samples, CD45RO-negative cells were positively selected for CCR7, yielding a CD45RA+CCR7+ population from which TemRA cells were excluded. The donors were healthy, HIV-negative adults who had no recently reported acute infections or vaccinations. Every donor was a Caucasian adult residing in Nashville, Tennessee, USA. Blood was collected by leukapheresis, and PBMCs were isolated by Ficoll-Histopaque density gradient centrifugation and then cryopreserved in liquid nitrogen vapor phase. Purity and quantity of every magnetically sorted T cell population were checked by analytical flow cytometry. Each sorted fraction had its genomic DNA isolated and then quantified by UV absorbance on a Nanodrop 2000c. From the cysteine through the phenylalanine, the CDR3 covers 15 amino acids. Just CDR3 DNA is preserved here, 45 bases in frame from base 1. V drops 0 bases and J drops 6 bases, leaving 13 bases in between. From a lookup of the germline V gene (reference sequence), CDR1 and CDR2 are PRHDT and FYEKMQ.

TCR CDR3 regions were amplified from genomic DNA by multiplex PCR using the deep immunoSEQ assay. For each cell subset, the extracted genomic DNA was distributed evenly across all wells of several immunoSEQ 96-well plates, and each plate served as one replicate. Each replicate PCR for sorted subsets received about 0.2 ug genomic DNA, equal to about 30,000 T cell genomes. Purified libraries were measured with a Qubit 3.0 fluorometer, size-checked on a Bioanalyzer 2100, and measured again with the KAPA Library Quantification kit. Every immunoSEQ 96-well plate was sequenced on a separate single-read 150-cycle Illumina NextSeq 550 flow cell. Per the authors' processing: The immunoSEQ output contained only junctional sequences without quality scores, so filtering could not match that applied to full-length reads. To assign V/J genes and CDR3, sequences were annotated using PyIR, a Python wrapper for IgBLAST v1.9, with IMGT germline references. Any read was removed if the V/J assignment was weak (E-value above 1e-6), the CDR3 was missing, or the read contained stop codons, out-of-frame junctions, or ambiguous translated residues. V3J clonotypes were defined as sequences sharing the same inferred V gene, J gene, and CDR3 amino acid sequence. Percentage overlap between repertoires was computed as shared unique clonotypes divided by the size of the smaller repertoire. Repertoire richness was assessed with RTK rarefaction, the Chao1 estimator, and Recon v2.1 estimates of unobserved clonotypes. Generation probabilities for all TCRbeta clonotypes obtained by the gDNA method from four donors were computed using OLGA. Not all clones reach the TCRdb copy of this immuneACCESS table, which keeps in-frame sequences only. Checked studies attribute under half of the gap to unresolved V genes and leave the rest unexplained. V and J calls plus clone size are reproduced from that table; the DNA served to infer D and trimming. This sample comprises some 2 million clones, about 95% of them detected only once. The top ten constitute around 1.1% of the sample.

The chain is encoded by TRBV13 joined to TRBJ2-3; the D gene is perhaps TRBD2, from 5 matching bases. The clonotype comes from a man younger than 30 in good health. The sample consisted of naive CD8+ T cells sorted from blood. This specimen's cell subset or site label, interpreted: CD45RA+CCR7+. The CDR3 protein is CASSLGVSALDTQYF. The bases are TGTGCCAGCAGCTTAGGAGTTAGCGCGCTCGATACGCAGTATTTT.